The sequence of this T cell receptor (beta chain) was determined in a study of cytomegalovirus exposure and HLA in healthy donors. Overall study findings and caveats: In a later analysis, the majority of CMV-associated beta chains seemingly showed HLA restriction. A few CMV-associated chains proved CMV antigen-specific in vitro.

The ends were cut back, 5 bases at V and 4 bases at J, with 11 bases in the middle. CDR1 is SGHVS and CDR2 is FNYEAQ in the germline V gene. The CDR3 extends over 13 amino acids. On this clone itself: The antigen is undetermined.

PCR primers comprised 60 Vbeta and 13 Jbeta primers. TCRdb keeps only in-frame clones here, not all; method: immunoSEQ multiplex PCR. The sample contains some 120,000 clones, about 86% of which appear only once. Input material: PBMCs. The sequence was collected from a woman between 40 and 50 years old in good health and CMV-seronegative. The V gene is TRBV7-6, the J gene TRBJ1-1; weak D call: TRBD1 (6 bases). As DNA, the CDR3 is TGTGCCAGCAGCAGAACAGGGTTCACTGAAGCTTTCTTT. This encodes CASSRTGFTEAFF.